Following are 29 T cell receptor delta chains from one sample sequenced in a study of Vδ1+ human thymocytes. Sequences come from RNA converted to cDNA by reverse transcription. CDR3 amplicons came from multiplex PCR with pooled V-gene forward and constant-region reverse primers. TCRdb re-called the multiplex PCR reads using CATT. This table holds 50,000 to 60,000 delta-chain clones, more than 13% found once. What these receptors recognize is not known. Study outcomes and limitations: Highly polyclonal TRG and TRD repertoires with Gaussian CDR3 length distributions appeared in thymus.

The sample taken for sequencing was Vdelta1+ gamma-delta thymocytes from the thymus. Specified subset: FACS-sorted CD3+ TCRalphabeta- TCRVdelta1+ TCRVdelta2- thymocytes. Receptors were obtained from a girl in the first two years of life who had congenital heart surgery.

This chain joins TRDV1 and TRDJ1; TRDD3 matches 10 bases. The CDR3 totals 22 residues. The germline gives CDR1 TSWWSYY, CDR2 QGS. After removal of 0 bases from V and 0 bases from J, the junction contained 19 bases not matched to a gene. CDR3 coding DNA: TGTGCTCTTGGGGAACTACAACCCCTACGAGGGGGATACGAAGAGGACACCGATAAACTCATCTTT. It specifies CALGELQPLRGGYEEDTDKLIF.

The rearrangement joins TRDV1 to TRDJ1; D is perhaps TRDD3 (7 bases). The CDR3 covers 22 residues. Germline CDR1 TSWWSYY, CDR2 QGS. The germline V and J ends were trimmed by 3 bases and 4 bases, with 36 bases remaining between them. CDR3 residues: CALGDAKAFPTSPYWGHDKLIF. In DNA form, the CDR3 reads TGTGCTCTTGGGGATGCTAAGGCCTTCCCCACTAGCCCTTACTGGGGACACGATAAACTCATCTTT.

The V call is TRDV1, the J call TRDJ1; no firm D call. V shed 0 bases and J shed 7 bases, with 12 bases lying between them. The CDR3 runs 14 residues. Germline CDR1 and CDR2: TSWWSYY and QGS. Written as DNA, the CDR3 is TGTGCTCTTGGGGAACTAGAAGATATTGGTAAACTCATCTTT. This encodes CALGELEDIGKLIF.

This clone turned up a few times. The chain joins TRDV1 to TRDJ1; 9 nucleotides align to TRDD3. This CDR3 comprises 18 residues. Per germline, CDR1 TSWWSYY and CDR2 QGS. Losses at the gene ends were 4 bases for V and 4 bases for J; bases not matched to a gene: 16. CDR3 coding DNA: TGTGCTCTTGGGGCCCCTAGGCGGGACTGGGGGAAGAACGATAAACTCATCTTT. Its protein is CALGAPRRDWGKNDKLIF.

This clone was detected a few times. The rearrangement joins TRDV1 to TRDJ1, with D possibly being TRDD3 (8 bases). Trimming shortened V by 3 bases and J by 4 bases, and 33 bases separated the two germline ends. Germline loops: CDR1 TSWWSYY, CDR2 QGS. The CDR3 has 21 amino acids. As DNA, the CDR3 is TGTGCTCTTGGGGAGAGGCATTCCTACGCCAGCTGGGGGACTCATGTCGATAAACTCATCTTT. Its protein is CALGERHSYASWGTHVDKLIF.

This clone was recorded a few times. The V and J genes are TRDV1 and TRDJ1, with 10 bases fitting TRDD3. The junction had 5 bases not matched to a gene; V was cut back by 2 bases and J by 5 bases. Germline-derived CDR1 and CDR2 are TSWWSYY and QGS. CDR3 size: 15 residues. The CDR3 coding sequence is TGTGCTCTTGGGGAATCACCGGGGGATACGGATAAACTCATCTTT. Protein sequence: CALGESPGDTDKLIF.

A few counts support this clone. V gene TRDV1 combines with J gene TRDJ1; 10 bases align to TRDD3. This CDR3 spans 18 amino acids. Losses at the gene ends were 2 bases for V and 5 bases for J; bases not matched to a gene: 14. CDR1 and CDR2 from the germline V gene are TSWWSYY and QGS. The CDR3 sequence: CALGEGRVLGDQADKLIF. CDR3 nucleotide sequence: TGTGCTCTTGGGGAAGGGAGAGTACTGGGGGATCAGGCGGATAAACTCATCTTT.

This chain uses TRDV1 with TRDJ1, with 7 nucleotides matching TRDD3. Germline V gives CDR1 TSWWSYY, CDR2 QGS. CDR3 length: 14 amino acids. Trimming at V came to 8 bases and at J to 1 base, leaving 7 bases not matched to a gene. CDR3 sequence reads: CALLPGDATDKLIF. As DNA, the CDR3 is TGTGCTCTTTTACCGGGGGATGCCACCGATAAACTCATCTTT.

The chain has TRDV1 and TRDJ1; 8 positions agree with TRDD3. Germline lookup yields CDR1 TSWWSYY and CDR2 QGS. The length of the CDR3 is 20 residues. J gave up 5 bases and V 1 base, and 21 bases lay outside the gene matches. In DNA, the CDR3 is TGTGCTCTTGGGGAACCAATGAAACTTTCCGGGGGATATGGGGCAGATAAACTCATCTTT. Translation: CALGEPMKLSGGYGADKLIF.

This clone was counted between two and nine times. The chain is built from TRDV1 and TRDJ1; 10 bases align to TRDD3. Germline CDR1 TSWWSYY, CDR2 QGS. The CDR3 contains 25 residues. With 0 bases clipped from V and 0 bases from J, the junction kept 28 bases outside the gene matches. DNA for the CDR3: TGTGCTCTTGGGGAACTCAGGGCCTCCACCTTCAGGCCGGGGGATACGCCCCCGAACACCGATAAACTCATCTTT. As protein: CALGELRASTFRPGDTPPNTDKLIF.

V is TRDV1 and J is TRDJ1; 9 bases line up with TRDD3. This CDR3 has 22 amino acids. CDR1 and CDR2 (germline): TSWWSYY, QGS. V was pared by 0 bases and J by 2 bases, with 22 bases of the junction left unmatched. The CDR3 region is CALGELPLPSAGGSWGTDKLIF. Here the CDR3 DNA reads TGTGCTCTTGGGGAACTTCCGCTTCCCTCGGCTGGGGGATCATGGGGAACCGATAAACTCATCTTT.

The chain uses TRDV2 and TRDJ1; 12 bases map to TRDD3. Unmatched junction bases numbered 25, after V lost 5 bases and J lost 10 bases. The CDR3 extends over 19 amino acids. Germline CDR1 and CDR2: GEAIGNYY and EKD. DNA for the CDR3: TGTGCCTGTGCCCCGGACCCCTTACGTGGCGTACTGGGGGATACCAGACTCATCTTT. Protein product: CACAPDPLRGVLGDTRLIF.

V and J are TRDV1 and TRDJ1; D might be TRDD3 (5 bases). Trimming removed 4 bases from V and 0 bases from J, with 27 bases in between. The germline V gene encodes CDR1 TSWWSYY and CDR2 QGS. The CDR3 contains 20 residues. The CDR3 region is CALGARHPQVPGGYTDKLIF. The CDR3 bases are TGTGCTCTTGGGGCCCGTCATCCTCAGGTCCCGGGGGGCTACACCGATAAACTCATCTTT.

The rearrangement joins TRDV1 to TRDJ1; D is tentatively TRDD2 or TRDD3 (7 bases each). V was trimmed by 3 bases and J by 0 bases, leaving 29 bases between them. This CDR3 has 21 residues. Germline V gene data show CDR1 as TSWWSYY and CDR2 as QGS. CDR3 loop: CALGDQALPPLLGRYTDKLIF. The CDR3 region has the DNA TGTGCTCTTGGGGATCAGGCCCTTCCTCCCCTACTGGGGAGATACACCGATAAACTCATCTTT.

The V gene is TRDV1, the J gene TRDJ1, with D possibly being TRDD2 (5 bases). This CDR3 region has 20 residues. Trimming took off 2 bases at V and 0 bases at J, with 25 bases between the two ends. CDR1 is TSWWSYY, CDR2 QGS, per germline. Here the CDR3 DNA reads TGTGCTCTTGGGGAAAGGACCCCTTCAGTCTCTTCTGCGTACACCGATAAACTCATCTTT. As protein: CALGERTPSVSSAYTDKLIF.

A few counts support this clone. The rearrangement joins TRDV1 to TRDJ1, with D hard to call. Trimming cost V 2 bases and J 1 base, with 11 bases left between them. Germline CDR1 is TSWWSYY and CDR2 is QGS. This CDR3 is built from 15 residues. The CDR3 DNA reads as TGTGCTCTTGGGGAAAAGCGGGTCCCCACCGATAAACTCATCTTT. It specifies CALGEKRVPTDKLIF.

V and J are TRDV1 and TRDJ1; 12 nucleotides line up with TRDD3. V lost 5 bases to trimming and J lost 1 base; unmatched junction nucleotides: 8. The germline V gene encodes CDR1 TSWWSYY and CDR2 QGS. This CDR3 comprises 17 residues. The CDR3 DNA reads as TGTGCTCTTGGGCCCTCTTCCTGGGGGATACGCACCGATAAACTCATCTTT. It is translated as CALGPSSWGIRTDKLIF.

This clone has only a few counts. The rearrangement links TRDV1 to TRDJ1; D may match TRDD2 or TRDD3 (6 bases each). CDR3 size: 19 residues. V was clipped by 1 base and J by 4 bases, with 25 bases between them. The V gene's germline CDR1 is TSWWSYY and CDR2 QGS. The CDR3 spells CALGEHKGPTLGTYDKLIF. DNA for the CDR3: TGTGCTCTTGGGGAACATAAGGGTCCTACCCTGGGGACTTACGATAAACTCATCTTT.

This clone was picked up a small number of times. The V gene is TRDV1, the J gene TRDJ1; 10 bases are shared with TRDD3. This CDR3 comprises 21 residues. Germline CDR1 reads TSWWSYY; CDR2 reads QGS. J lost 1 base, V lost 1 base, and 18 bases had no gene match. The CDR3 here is CALGEPQGAVLGDSPTDKLIF. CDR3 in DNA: TGTGCTCTTGGGGAACCCCAAGGCGCCGTACTGGGGGATTCGCCCACCGATAAACTCATCTTT.

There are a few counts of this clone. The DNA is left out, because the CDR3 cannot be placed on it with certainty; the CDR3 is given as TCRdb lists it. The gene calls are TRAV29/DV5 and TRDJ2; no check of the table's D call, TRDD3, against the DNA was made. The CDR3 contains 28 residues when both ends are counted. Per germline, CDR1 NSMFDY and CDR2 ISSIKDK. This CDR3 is CSVLLCSKPTLVLRGLGYTLELTAQLFF.

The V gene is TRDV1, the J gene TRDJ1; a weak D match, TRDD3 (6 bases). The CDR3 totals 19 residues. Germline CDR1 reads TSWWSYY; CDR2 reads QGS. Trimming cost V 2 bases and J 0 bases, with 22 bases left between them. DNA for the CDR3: TGTGCTCTTGGGGAAACCCGCCGGGTAGGGGGACGGTACACCGATAAACTCATCTTT. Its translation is CALGETRRVGGRYTDKLIF.

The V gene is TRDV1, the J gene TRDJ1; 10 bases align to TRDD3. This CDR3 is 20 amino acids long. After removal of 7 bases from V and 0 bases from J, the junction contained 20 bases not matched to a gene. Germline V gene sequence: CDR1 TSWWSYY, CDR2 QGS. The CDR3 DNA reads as TGTGCTCTTGTAGCCGGCAATACCGGGGGATACGCGTTGTACACCGATAAACTCATCTTT. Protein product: CALVAGNTGGYALYTDKLIF.

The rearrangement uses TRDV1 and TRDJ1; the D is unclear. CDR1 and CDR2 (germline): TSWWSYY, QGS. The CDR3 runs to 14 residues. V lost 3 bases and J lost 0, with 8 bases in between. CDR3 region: CALGEITNTDKLIF. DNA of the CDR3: TGTGCTCTTGGGGAGATTACAAACACCGATAAACTCATCTTT.

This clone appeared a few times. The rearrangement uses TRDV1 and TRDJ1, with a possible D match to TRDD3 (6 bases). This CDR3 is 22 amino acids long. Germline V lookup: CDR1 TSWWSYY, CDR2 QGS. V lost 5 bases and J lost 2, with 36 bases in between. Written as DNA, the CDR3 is TGTGCTCTTGGGTACCGAACTACGACCCCAAGATACGCAAACTTACCGACCGATAAACTCATCTTT. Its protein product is CALGYRTTTPRYANLPTDKLIF.

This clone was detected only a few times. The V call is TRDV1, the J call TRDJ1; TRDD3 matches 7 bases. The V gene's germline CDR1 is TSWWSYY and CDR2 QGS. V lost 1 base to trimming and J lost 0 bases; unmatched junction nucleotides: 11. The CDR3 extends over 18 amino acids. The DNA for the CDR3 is TGTGCTCTTGGGGAACAATGCCTACTGGGGTCTCACACCGATAAACTCATCTTT. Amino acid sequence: CALGEQCLLGSHTDKLIF.

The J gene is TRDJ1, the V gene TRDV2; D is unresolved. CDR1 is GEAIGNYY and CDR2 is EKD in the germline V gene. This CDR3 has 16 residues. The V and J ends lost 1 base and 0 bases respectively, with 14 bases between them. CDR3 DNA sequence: TGTGCCTGTGACACGTACCAACTAAGATACACCGATAAACTCATCTTT. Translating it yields CACDTYQLRYTDKLIF.

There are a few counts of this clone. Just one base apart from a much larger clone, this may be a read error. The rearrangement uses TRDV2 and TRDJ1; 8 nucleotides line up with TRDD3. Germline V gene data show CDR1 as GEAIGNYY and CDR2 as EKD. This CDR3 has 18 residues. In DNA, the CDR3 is TGTGCCTGTGGCACCGCGGGGATACTGACTGAGACTCTCGACAAGCTCATCTTT. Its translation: CACGTAGILTETLDKLIF.

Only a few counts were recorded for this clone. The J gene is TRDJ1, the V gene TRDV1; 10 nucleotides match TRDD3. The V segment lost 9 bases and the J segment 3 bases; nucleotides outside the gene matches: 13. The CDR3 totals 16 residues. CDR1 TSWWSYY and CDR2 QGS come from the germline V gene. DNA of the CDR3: TGTGCTCTGATATTACTGGGGGATCGGAGACCCGATAAACTCATCTTT. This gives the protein CALILLGDRRPDKLIF.

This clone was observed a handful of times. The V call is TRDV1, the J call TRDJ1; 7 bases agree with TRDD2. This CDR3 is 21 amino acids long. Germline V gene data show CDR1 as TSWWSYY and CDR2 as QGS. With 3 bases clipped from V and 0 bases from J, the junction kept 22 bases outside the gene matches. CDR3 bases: TGTGCTCTTGGGGACTTCCTAGTCCCACGTCGTGCCGAAACTTACACCGATAAACTCATCTTT. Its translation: CALGDFLVPRRAETYTDKLIF.